This T cell receptor (beta chain) originates from a study of blood T cell repertoires in COVID-19 (TCRdb year 2020). Background on the whole study: Samples covering the acute and convalescent phases of COVID-19 were provided by collaborators in the United States, Italy and Spain. The prospective study material was composed of cDNA or gDNA derived from T cells, B-cell-depleted T cells, or PBMCs. The samples were drawn from two sources: the first 160 participants of the ongoing ImmuneRACE study, and fewer than 1,500 subjects contributed by 6 global collaborators. The repertoires were made available in a free public database intended to serve as a resource for research on the immune response to SARS-CoV-2. Deeply sampled blood TCRbeta repertoires from subjects exposed to, actively infected with, or recovered from COVID-19 were included in the dataset. Where available, HLA class I and class II types were obtained from metadata supplied by the sample provider rather than from assay-based typing. Sample metadata almost always included a de-identified subject ID, COVID-19 status, age in years and sex.

About this clone: What antigen it recognizes has not been identified. No base quality values were provided; no much bigger clone lies one nucleotide off.

Collaborating institutions collected whole blood in K2EDTA tubes following their own protocols. For TCRbeta analysis, collaborator samples were shipped as frozen whole blood, as isolated PBMCs, or as DNA extracted from either sample type. What the authors observed across the whole study: How much clinical and demographic metadata was included differed by source and by participant, and the metadata was provided uncurated.

Reading from cysteine to phenylalanine, the CDR3 counts 12 amino acids. The retained sequence is limited to the CDR3, 36 bases, with the frame set at the first base. The germline V and J ends show losses of 5 bases and 9 bases respectively, and no gene match explains 4 bases of the junction. The germline V gene gives CDR1 as SGHTA and CDR2 as FQGNSA. TCRbeta CDR3 regions were amplified from genomic DNA by means of the immunoSEQ Assay, a bias-controlled multiplex PCR. As for the original processing: Nucleated cell counts per sample were estimated from amplification of reference gene primers within the assay. To quantify the absolute abundance of each unique TCRbeta CDR3 rearrangement, sequence reads were collapsed and filtered. For each sample, productive Simpson clonality was calculated as the square root of Simpson's diversity index across productive rearrangements. TCRdb re-hosts the immuneACCESS table, in-frame sequences only. Its copies lack some clones; in the studies checked, an unresolved V gene accounts for under half of them, and the cause for the rest is not known. The V and J calls and the clone size are those of that table, but D and trimming were determined from the DNA. The table for this sample lists about 210,000 clones; about four fifths of them were counted only once. The ten largest clonotypes hold 2.5% of the sample.

The clonotype comes from a woman aged 40 to 55 with active or convalescent COVID-19. The sequence is built from TRBV7-2 and TRBJ2-1, with 7 bases matching TRBD2. The sample comprised peripheral blood. The DNA is TGTGCCAGCAGCACGACTAGCATTGAGCAGTTCTTC. Its protein is CASSTTSIEQFF.